This T cell receptor (beta chain) stems from a study of T cell repertoires in cytomegalovirus infection. As for the study in general: Both a matching HLA type and CMV infection were indicated by public TCR beta signatures. Findings of the study overall: Ex vivo responses were dominated by HLA-C-restricted CMV-specific TCR beta clonotypes.

This clonotype was found a few times. Its antigen is undetermined. The CDR3 is 15 amino acids. Germline V gene lookup returns CDR1 SGHVS and CDR2 FQNEAQ. V was cut by 5 bases and J by 8 bases, with 18 bases left in between. TCRdb ran MiXCR on the reads and lists one entry per CDR3 protein. The sample consists of more than 250,000 distinct CDR3 sequences, 20% to 25% of them appearing once. This sample comprised cultured PBMCs, obtained from culture after CMV antigen stimulation. V and J are TRBV7-8 and TRBJ1-4; D is possibly TRBD1 (6 bases). The clonotype comes from a human donor in good health (CMV status not recorded). Some clones in this sample may be carry-over from other donors' samples. As DNA, the CDR3 is TGTGCCAGCAGCCCAACAGCGGGGGCGGGAGAAAAACTGTTTTTT. It translates to CASSPTAGAGEKLFF.